This TCR beta chain derives from a study of OX40 agonist ivuxolimab in advanced cancers. Regarding the research as a whole: Ivuxolimab, which targeted the costimulatory receptor OX40 (CD134), was an agonistic, fully human IgG2 monoclonal antibody. Patients were allowed to have had prior anti-PD-1, anti-PD-L1 or anti-CTLA-4 therapy, and around two fifths of the dose-escalation patients had been treated with checkpoint inhibitors. The paper reports the monotherapy dose-escalation portion (N of about 54 patients) of the phase I ivuxolimab trial. Of the roughly 52 dose-escalation patients, hepatocellular carcinoma was present in about 20, melanoma in some 15, renal cell carcinoma in 9 and head and neck cancer in 9. Intravenous ivuxolimab was administered to patients every 2 weeks at six dose levels: 0.01, 0.1, 0.3, 1.5, 3 and 10 mg/kg. A male proportion of 75% to 85% and a mean age of 60 years, ranging from 23 to 79, were recorded for the dose-escalation cohort. Peripheral TCRbeta sequencing aimed to test whether ivuxolimab altered TCR sequence diversity and caused clonal T-cell expansion. Partial responses were achieved by three dose-escalation patients, of whom one had hepatocellular carcinoma and two had cutaneous melanoma. Beyond this particular receptor, the publication reports: At doses of 0.1 to 3.0 mg/kg, clonal expansion of both CD4+ and CD8+ T cells in blood was seen between baseline and week 6. After ivuxolimab, expanded clones were on average more numerous among CD8+ T cells than among CD4+ T cells. In the 0.1-3.0 mg/kg groups, partial responders were among the patients with the lowest normalized peripheral clonal expansion, particularly in CD8+ T cells. The antigen specificity of the clonally expanded peripheral T cells was not determined. Low levels of normalized T-cell clonal expansion were also seen in some patients who did not respond.

Concerning this clone: What antigen it recognizes has not been identified. No base quality values were provided; no much bigger clone lies one nucleotide off.

To sequence the TCRbeta CDR3 region, genomic DNA was isolated from the sorted cells. The immunoSEQ Assay was used for sequencing of TCRbeta CDR3 regions. TCRdb stores this immuneACCESS table with in-frame sequences only. Part of the clones is absent; in the studies checked, under half of the shortfall reflects unresolved V genes, and no reason is known for the rest. Here the sample has about 22,000 clones; roughly 80% occur a single time. 31% of the sample rests with the top ten. The trial excluded patients who had a history of autoimmune disease or who were on systemic immunosuppression. Peripheral blood for TCR sequencing was collected from all dose cohorts at baseline, on cycle 4 day 1, and on cycle 7 day 1. Samples came from an open-label, multicenter, first-in-human phase I dose-escalation trial of ivuxolimab. Adults with locally advanced or metastatic melanoma, renal cell carcinoma, hepatocellular carcinoma or head and neck squamous cell carcinoma were enrolled in the trial. Before TCR sequencing, CD4+ T cells and CD8+ T cells from peripheral blood were sorted into separate populations.

This clonotype was obtained from an adult with an advanced solid tumor such as melanoma, head and neck, liver or kidney cancer. The material sequenced was CD4+ or CD8+ T cells sorted from blood, taken in a trial of the OX40 agonist ivuxolimab.

Read as DNA, the sequence is TGTGCCAGCAGCCAAGAAGGTTCTTTCTCCTACGAGCAGTACTTC. The translation is CASSQEGSFSYEQYF. The rearrangement joined TRBV4-2 to TRBJ2-5, with no D gene named confidently. The DNA end favors TRBJ2-7, so the J call may be wrong. Per the germline V gene, LGHNA is the CDR1 and YNFKEQ is the CDR2. There are 15 amino acids in the CDR3, from cysteine to phenylalanine inclusive. Only the CDR3 DNA stays, 45 bases, in frame from base 1.